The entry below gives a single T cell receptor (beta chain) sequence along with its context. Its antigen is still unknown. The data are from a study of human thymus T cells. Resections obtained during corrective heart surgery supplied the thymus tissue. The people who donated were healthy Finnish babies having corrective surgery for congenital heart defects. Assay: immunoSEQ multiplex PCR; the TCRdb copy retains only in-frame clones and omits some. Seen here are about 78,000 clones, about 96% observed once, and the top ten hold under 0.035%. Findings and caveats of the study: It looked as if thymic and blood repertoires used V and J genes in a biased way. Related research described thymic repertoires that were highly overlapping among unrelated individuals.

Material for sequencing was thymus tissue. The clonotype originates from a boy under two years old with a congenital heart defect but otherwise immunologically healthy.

This CDR3 is CASSQVLLAGDGETQYF. As DNA, the CDR3 is TGTGCCAGCAGCCAAGTTTTACTAGCGGGAGATGGGGAGACCCAGTACTTC. This sequence joins TRBV4-2 and TRBJ2-5, with 11 bases aligning to TRBD2. CDR3 length equals 17 residues. Germline CDR1 is LGHNA and CDR2 is YNFKEQ. V trimming: 1 base; J trimming: 5 bases; junction bases outside the gene matches: 9.